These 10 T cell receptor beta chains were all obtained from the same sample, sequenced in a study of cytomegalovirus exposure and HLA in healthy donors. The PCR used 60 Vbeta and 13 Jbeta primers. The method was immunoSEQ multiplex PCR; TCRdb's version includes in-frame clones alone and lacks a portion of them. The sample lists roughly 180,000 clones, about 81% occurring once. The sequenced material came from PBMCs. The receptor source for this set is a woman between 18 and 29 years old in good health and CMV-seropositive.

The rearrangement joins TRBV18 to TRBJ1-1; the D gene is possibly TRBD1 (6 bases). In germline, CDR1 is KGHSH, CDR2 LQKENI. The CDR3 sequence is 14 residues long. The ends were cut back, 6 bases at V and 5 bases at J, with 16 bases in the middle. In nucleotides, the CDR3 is TGTGCCAGCTCCCCCGCGTCAGGGGATACTGAAGCTTTCTTT. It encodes CASSPASGDTEAFF.

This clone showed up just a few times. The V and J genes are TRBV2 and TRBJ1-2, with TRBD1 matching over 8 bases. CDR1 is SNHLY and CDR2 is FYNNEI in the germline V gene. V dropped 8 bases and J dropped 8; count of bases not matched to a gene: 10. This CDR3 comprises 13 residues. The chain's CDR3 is CASRMDRVYGYTF. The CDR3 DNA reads TGTGCCAGCCGAATGGACAGGGTGTACGGCTACACCTTC. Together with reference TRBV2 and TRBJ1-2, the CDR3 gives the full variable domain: EPEVTQTPSHQVTQMGQEVILRCVPISNHLYFYWYRQILGQKVEFLVSFYNNEISEKSEIFDDQFSVERPDGSNFTLKIRSTKLEDSAMYFCASRMDRVYGYTFGSGTRLTVV.

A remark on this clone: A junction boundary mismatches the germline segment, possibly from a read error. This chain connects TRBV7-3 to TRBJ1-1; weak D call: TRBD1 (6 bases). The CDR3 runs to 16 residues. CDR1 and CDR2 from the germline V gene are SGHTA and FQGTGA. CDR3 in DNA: TGTGCCAGCAGCCTAACGGGGGCGGTAGGTAACACTGAAGCTTTCTTT. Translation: CASSLTGAVGNTEAFF.

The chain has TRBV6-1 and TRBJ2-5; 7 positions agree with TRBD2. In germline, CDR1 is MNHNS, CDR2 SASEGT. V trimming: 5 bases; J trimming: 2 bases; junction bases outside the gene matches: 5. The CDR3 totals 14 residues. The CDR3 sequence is CASSSTSAQETQYF. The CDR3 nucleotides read TGTGCCAGCAGTTCCACTAGCGCGCAAGAGACCCAGTACTTC.

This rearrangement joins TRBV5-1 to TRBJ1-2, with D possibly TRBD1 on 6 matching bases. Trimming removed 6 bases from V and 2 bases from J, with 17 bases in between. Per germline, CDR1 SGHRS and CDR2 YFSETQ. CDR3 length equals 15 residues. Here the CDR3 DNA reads TGCGCCAGCACTCAAAGACCGGGACACAACTATGGCTACACCTTC. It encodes CASTQRPGHNYGYTF.

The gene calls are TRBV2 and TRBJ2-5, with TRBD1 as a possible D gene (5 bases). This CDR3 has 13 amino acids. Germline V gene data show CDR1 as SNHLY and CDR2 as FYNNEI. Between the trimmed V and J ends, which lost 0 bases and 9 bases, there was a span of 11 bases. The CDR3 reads CASSEAIGHPQYF. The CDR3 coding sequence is TGTGCCAGCAGTGAAGCAATTGGACACCCCCAGTACTTC. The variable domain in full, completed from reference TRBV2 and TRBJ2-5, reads EPEVTQTPSHQVTQMGQEVILRCVPISNHLYFYWYRQILGQKVEFLVSFYNNEISEKSEIFDDQFSVERPDGSNFTLKIRSTKLEDSAMYFCASSEAIGHPQYFGPGTRLLVL.

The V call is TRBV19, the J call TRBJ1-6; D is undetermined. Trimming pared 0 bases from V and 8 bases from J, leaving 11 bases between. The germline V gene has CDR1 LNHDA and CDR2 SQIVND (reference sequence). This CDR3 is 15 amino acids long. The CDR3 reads CASSIDWAGDSPLHF. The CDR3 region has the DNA TGTGCCAGTAGTATAGATTGGGCCGGGGATTCACCCCTCCACTTT.

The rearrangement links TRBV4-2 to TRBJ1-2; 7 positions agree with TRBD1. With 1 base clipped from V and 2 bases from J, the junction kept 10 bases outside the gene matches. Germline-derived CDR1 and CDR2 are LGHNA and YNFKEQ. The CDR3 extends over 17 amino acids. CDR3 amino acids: CASSQVVRDSSNYGYTF. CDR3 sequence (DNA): TGTGCCAGCAGCCAAGTCGTTCGGGACAGCTCAAACTATGGCTACACCTTC.

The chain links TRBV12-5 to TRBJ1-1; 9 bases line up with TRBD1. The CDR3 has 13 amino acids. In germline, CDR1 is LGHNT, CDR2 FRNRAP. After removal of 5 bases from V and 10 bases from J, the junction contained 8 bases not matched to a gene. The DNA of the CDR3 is TGTGCTAGTGGTGCTACAGGGGGCATGGGAGCTTTCTTT. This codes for CASGATGGMGAFF.

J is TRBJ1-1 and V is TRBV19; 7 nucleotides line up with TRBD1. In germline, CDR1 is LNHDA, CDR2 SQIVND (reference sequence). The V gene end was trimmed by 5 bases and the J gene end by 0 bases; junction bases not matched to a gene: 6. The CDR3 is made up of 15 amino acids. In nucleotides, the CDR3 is TGTGCCAGTAGTTTAAACAGGGGCTTGAACACTGAAGCTTTCTTT. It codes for CASSLNRGLNTEAFF.